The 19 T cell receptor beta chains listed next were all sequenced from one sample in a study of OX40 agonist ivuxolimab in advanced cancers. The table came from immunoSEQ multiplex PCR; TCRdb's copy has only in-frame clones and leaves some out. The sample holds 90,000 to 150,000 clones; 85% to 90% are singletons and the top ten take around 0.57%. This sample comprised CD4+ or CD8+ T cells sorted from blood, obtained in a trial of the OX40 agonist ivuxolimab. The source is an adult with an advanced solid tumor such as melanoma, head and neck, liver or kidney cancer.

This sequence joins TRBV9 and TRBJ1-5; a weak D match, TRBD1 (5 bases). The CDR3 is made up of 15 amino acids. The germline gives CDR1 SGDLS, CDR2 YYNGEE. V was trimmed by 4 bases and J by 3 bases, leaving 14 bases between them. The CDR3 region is CASSTSGGDNQPQHF. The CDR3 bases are TGTGCCAGCAGCACCTCGGGGGGAGACAATCAGCCCCAGCATTTT.

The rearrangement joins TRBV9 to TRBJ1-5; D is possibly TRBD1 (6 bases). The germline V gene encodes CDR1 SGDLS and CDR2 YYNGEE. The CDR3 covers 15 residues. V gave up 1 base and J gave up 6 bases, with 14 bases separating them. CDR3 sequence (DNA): TGTGCCAGCAGCGTACTCGGGGGACAAGGTCAGCCCCAGCATTTT. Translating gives CASSVLGGQGQPQHF.

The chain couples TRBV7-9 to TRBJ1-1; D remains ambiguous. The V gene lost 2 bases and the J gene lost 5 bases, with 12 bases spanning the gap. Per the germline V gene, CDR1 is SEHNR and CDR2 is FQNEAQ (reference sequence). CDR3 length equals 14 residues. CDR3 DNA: TGTGCCAGCAGCTTAAGTCCCAAAGAGACTGAAGCTTTCTTT. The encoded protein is CASSLSPKETEAFF.

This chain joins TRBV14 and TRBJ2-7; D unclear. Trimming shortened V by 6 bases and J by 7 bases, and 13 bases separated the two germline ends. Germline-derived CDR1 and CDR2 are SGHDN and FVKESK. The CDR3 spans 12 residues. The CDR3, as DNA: TGTGCCAGCAGTCCTAGGTTCGGAGAGCAGTACTTC. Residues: CASSPRFGEQYF.

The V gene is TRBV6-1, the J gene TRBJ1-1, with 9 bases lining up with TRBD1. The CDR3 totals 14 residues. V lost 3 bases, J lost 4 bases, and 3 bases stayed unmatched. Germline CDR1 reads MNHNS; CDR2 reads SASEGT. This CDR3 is CASSELTGGTEAFF. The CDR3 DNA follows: TGTGCCAGCAGTGAGCTGACAGGGGGCACTGAAGCTTTCTTT.

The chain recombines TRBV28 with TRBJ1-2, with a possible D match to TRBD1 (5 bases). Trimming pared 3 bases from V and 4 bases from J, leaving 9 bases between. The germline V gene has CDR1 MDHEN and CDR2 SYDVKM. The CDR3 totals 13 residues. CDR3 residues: CASSFQGGYGYTF. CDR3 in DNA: TGTGCCAGCAGTTTCCAGGGCGGCTATGGCTACACCTTC.

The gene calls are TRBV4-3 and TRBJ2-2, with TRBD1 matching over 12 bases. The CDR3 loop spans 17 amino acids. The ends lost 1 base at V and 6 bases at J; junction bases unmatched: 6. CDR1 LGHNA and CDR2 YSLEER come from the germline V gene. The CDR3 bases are TGCGCCAGCAGCCAAGTAAAGGGACAGGGGGCGGCCGGGGAGCTGTTTTTT. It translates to CASSQVKGQGAAGELFF.

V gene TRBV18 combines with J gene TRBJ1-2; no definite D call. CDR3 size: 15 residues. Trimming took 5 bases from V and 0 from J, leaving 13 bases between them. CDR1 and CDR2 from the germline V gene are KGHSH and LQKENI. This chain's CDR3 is CASSDIPRPNYGYTF. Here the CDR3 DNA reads TGTGCCAGCTCAGACATCCCACGGCCTAACTATGGCTACACCTTC.

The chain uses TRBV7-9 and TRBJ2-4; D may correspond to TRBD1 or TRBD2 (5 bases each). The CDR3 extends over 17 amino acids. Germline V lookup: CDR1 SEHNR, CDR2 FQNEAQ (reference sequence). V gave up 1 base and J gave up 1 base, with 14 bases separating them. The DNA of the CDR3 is TGTGCCAGCAGCTTAGGAGTGGGGGAGCGCGCCAAAAACATTCAGTACTTC. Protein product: CASSLGVGERAKNIQYF. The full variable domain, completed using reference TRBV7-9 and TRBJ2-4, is DTGVSQNPRHKITKRGQNVTFRCDPISEHNRLYWYRQTLGQGPEFLTYFQNEAQLEKSRLLSDRFSAERPKGSFSTLEIQRTEQGDSAMYLCASSLGVGERAKNIQYFGAGTRLSVL.

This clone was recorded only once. The DNA of the CDR3 is TGTGCCTGCCGACTACCGGGGGGCTCCTACAATGAGCAGTTCTTC. It is translated as CACRLPGGSYNEQFF. The chain links TRBV6-1 to TRBJ2-1; 7 nucleotides agree with TRBD2. V shed 11 bases, J shed 0 bases, and the junction held 10 bases outside the gene matches. The CDR3 loop spans 15 amino acids. Germline V lookup: CDR1 MNHNS, CDR2 SASEGT.

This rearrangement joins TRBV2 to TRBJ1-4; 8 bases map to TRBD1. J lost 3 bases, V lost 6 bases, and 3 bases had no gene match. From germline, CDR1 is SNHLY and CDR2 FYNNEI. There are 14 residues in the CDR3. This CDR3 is CASSGQGPNEKLFF. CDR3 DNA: TGTGCCAGCAGCGGACAGGGACCTAATGAAAAACTGTTTTTT.

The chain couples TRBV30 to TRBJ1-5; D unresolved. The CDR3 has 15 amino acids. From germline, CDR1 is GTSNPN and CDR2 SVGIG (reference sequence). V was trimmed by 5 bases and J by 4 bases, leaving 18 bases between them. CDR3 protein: CAWGGDLLWNQPQHF. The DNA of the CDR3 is TGTGCCTGGGGAGGCGATCTTTTATGGAATCAGCCCCAGCATTTT.

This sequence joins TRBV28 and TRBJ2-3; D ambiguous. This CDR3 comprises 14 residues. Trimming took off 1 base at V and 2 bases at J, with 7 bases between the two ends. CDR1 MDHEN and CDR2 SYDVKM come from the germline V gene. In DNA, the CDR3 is TGTGCCAGCAGTTTATCGCCAGACACAGATACGCAGTATTTT. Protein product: CASSLSPDTDTQYF.

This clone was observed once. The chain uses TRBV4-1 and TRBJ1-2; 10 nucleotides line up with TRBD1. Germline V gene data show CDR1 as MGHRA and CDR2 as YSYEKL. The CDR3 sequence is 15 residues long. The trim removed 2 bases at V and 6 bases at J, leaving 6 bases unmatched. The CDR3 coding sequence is TGCGCCAGCAGCCAACGCAAGACAGGGGGCGATGGCTACACCTTC. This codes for CASSQRKTGGDGYTF.

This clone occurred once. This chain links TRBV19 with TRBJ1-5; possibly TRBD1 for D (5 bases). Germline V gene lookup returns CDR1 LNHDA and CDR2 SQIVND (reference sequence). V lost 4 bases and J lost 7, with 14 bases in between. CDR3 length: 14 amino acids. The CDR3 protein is CASSRQQGIQPQHF. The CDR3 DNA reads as TGTGCCAGTAGTAGACAGCAGGGTATCCAGCCCCAGCATTTT.

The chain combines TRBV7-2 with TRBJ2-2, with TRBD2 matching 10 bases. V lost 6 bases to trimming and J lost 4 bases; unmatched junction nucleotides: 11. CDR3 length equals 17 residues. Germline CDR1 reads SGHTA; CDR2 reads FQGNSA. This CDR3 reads CASRFSGGRGRTGELFF. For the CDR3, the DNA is TGTGCCAGCAGATTTAGCGGGGGGCGCGGTCGCACCGGGGAGCTGTTTTTT.

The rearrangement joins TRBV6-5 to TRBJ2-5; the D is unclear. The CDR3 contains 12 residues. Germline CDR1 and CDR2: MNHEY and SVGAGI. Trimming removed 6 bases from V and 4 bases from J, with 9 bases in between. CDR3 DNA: TGTGCCAGCAGGGGAACACTAGAGACCCAGTACTTC. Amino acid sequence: CASRGTLETQYF.

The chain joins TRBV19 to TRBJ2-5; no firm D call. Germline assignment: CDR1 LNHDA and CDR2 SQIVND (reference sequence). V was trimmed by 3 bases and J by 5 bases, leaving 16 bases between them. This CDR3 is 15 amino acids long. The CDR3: CASSMSELPWETQYF. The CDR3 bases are TGTGCCAGTAGTATGTCTGAGCTTCCTTGGGAGACCCAGTACTTC.

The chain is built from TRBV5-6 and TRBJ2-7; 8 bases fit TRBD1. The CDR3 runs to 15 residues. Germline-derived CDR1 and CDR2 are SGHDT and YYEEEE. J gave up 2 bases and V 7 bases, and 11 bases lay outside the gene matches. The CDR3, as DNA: TGTGCCAGCGGACTCGGGGACAGGAGAACCTACGAGCAGTACTTC. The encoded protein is CASGLGDRRTYEQYF.